This T cell receptor (beta chain) was identified during a study of blood T cell repertoires in COVID-19. Study context: Material from acute and convalescent COVID-19 was sourced from the United States, Italy and Spain.

The protocol was immunoSEQ multiplex PCR, while the TCRdb copy is restricted to in-frame clones and leaves out a portion. The sample carries 71,000 or so clones, 80% to 90% recorded once. Trimming pared 0 bases from V and 0 bases from J, leaving 12 bases between. The CDR3 has 16 residues. Germline lookup yields CDR1 SGHDT and CDR2 YYEEEE. The V call is TRBV5-6, the J call TRBJ2-5; D may be TRBD2 (5 bases). Sequencing was carried out using peripheral blood. This sequence was found in a man older than 75 in a cohort sampled during active COVID-19. The CDR3 nucleotides read TGTGCCAGCAGCTTGGAAGGGAGTAGTGACCAAGAGACCCAGTACTTC. It yields the protein CASSLEGSSDQETQYF.